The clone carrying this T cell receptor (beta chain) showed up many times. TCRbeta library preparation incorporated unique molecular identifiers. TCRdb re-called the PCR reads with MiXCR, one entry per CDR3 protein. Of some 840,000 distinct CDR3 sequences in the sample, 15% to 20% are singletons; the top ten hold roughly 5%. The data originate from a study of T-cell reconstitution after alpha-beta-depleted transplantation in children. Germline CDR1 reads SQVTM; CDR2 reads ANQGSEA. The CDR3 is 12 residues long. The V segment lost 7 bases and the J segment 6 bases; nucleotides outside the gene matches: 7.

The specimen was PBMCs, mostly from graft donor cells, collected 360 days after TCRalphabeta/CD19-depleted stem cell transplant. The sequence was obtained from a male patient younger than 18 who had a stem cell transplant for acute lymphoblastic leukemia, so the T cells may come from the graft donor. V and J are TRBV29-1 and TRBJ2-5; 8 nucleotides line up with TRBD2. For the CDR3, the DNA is TGCAGCGGAGAGCGGGAGCGAAAGACCCAGTACTTC. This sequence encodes CSGERERKTQYF.